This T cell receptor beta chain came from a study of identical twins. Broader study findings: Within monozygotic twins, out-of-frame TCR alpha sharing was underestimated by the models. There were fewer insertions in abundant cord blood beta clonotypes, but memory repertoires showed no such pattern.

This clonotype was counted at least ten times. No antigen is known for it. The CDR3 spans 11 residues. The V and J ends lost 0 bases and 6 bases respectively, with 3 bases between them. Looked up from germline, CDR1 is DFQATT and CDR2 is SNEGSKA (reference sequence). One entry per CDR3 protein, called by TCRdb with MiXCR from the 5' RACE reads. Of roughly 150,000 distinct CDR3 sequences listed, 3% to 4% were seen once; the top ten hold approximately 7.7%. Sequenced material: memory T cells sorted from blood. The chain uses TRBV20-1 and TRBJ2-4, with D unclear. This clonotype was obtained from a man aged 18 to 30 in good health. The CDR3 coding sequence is TGCAGTGCTAGAGACCCAAACATTCAGTACTTC. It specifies CSARDPNIQYF.